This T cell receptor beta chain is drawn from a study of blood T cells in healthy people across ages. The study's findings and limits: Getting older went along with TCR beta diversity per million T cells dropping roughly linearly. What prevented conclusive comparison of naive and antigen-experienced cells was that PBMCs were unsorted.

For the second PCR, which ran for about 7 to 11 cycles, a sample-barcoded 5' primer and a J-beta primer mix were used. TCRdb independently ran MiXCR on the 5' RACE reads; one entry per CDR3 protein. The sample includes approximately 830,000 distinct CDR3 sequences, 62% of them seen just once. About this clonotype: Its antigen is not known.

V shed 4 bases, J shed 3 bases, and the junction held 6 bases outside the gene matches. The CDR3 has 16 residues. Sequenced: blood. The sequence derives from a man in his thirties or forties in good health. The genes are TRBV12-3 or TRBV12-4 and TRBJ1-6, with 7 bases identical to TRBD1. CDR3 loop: CASSSGRGNYNSPLHF. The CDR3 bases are TGTGCCAGCAGTTCAGGCAGGGGGAACTATAATTCACCCCTCCACTTT.